The subject of this entry is one TCR beta chain. This clonotype was found many times. Its antigen has not been determined. Qualities for individual bases were not recorded, and no much larger clone is one base off. The data were obtained in a study of T cells in Graves' hyperthyroidism and ophthalmopathy (dated by TCRdb to the late 2010s). At the level of the whole study: Peripheral blood samples were taken at the time of initial diagnosis, prior to any treatment. A discovery cohort of about a hundred patients, 43 with Graves' ophthalmopathy and roughly 59 with stable Graves' hyperthyroidism, was used to find distinguishing TCR V-J signatures. Whether ophthalmopathy could be predicted prospectively was tested in an independent validation cohort made up of approximately 19 hyperthyroidism patients plus 17 patients who later progressed to ophthalmopathy. The 75 to 100 discovery patients were divided at random into training and test sets in a 7:3 ratio. In addition, the study compared T-cell repertoires in thyroid tissue and in blood from over 5 Graves' hyperthyroidism patients. Following sampling, methimazole starting at 30 mg daily was given to hyperthyroidism patients, and high-dose intravenous methylprednisolone was given to ophthalmopathy patients. The paper reports TCR Vbeta CDR3 sequencing of approximately 130 peripheral blood samples: around 45 ophthalmopathy, under 85 hyperthyroidism and around 17 progressor patients. Study-level results and caveats: In validation, the model predicted progression to ophthalmopathy a median of about 6.8 months before onset, with about 71% sensitivity and about 72% specificity. Most expanded thyroid clonotypes (frequency above 0.001) were also detected in blood, suggesting blood repertoires may reflect thyroid immune responses. In cross-validation, a model built on a 13 V-J signature told ophthalmopathy apart from stable hyperthyroidism with just under 90% sensitivity and around 83% specificity, and in testing the same model reached 80%/75%. Sample size was not statistically predetermined, and investigators were not blinded to group allocation.

Stable Graves' hyperthyroidism was defined as no progression to ophthalmopathy during 18 months of follow-up. Hyperthyroidism patients were aged 18 to 65 years and newly diagnosed, with disease duration of less than 2 months. Exclusion was applied to patients with uncontrolled infections, other autoimmune diseases, pregnancy or lactation. Clinical symptoms, serum thyroxine and TRAb, thyroid ultrasound, and orbital computed tomography formed the basis for the diagnoses. PBMCs were separated from 10 ml of fresh peripheral blood using Ficoll-Paque density gradient centrifugation. Total RNA was extracted using Trizol reagent, and RNA quality was assessed on an Agilent 2100 Bioanalyzer. TCR beta CDR3 regions were amplified from RNA transcripts. The TCR CDR3 was subjected to a first round of RT-PCR using the HTBI primer set and the Qiagen OneStep RT-PCR kit. Libraries were constructed in a second round of multiplex PCR, after which size selection and purification were carried out. Sequencing of the libraries was done on an Illumina HiSeq2000 using paired-end 100 bp reads. The original methods were these. SOAPnuke was used to process the raw data, removing reads that contained adapters or uncalled bases, had a mean Phred below 15, or lacked an exact match to the constant primer or identifier. High-quality paired reads were merged using COPE v1.2.5, and each unique nucleotide sequence was defined as a clonotype. Clonotypes were aligned to IMGT TRBV, TRBD and TRBJ reference segments using MiTCR v1.1. The analysis included only V-J combinations with a frequency above 0.0001, which together covered 99% to 99.2% of the repertoires. The TCS score was defined as F50 (clonal expansion) divided by E x V (chaos), with BLOSUM62-based TCRdist calculated between CDR3 peptides within each V-J. Welch's t-statistics and random forest reduced just over 500 V-J features to fewer than 15, which were used in a naive Bayes classifier (R e1071). The public reads were quality trimmed at Q25 with fastp and then assembled into clones with MiXCR by TCRdb, keeping productive beta chains. Duplicate CDR3 protein sequences are folded into a single record with the most common DNA and genes. Here the V and J calls rest on TCRdb's processing, not on the authors' analysis. For this sample the table gives 300,000 or so distinct CDR3 sequences, of which around a sixth were detected only once. Around 33% of the sample is taken by the ten largest.

Material for sequencing was blood. The source of this sequence is a man aged 25-40 years with Graves' hyperthyroidism.

The CDR3 in this case is CASSYSAEPSTDTQYF. The sequence in DNA is TGTGCCAGCAGTTACTCGGCGGAACCTAGCACAGATACGCAGTATTTT. The sequence links TRBV6-6 to TRBJ2-3, with the identity of the D gene unclear. From cysteine to phenylalanine, the CDR3 is 16 amino acids long. The only DNA kept is the CDR3, 48 bases in frame from the first base. From the germline V gene (reference sequence), CDR1 is MNHNY and CDR2 is SVGAGI. Between the V and J ends, shortened by 0 bases and 0 bases respectively, the junction contains 10 bases.